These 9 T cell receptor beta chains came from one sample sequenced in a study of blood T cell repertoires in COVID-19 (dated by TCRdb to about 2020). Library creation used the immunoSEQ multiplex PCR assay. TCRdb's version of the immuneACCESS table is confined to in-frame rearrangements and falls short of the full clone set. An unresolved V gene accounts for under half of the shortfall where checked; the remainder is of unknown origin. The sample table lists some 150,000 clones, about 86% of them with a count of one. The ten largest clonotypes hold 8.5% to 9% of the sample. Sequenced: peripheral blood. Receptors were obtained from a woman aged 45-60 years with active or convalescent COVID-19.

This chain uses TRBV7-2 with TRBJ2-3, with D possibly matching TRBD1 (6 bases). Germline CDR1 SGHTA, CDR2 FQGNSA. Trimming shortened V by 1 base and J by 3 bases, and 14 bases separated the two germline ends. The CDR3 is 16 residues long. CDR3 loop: CASSLDGNRVTDTQYF. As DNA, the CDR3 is TGTGCCAGCAGCTTAGATGGTAACAGGGTGACAGATACGCAGTATTTT.

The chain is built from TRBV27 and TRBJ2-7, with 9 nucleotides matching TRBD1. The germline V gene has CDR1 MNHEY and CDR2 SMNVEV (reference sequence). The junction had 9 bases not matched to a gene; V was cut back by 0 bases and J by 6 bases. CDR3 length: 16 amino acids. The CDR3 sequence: CASSLSFRQGVVEQYF. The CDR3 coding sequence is TGTGCCAGCAGTTTATCGTTTCGACAGGGGGTTGTCGAGCAGTACTTC.

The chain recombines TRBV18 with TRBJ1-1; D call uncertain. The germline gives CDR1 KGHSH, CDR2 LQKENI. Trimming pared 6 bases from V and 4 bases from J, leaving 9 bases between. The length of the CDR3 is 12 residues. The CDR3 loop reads CASSRERTEAFF. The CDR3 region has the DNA TGTGCCAGCTCGAGGGAGCGCACTGAAGCTTTCTTT.

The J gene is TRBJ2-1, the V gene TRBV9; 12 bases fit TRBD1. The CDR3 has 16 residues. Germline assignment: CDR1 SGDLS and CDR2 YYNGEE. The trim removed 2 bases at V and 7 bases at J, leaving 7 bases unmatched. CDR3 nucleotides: TGTGCCAGCAGCGTTTCCGGGACAGGGGGCCAAAATGAGCAGTTCTTC. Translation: CASSVSGTGGQNEQFF.

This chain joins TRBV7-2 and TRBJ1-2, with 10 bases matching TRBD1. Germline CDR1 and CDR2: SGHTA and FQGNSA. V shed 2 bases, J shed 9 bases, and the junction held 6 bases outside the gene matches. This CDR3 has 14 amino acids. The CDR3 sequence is CASSLQWTGGSYTF. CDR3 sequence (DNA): TGTGCCAGCAGCTTACAGTGGACAGGGGGGAGCTACACCTTC.

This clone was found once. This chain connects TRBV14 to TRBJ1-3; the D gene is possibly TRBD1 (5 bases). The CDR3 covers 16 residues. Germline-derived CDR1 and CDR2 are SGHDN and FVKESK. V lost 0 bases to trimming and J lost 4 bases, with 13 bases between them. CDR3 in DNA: TGTGCCAGCAGCCAAGAGGGGGACTTGCGGGGAAACACCATATATTTT. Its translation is CASSQEGDLRGNTIYF.

As DNA, the CDR3 is TGTGCCAGCAGCCCGACTAGCGGGGTCGCGGGGGGGGAGCAGTTCTTC. It yields the protein CASSPTSGVAGGEQFF. This rearrangement joins TRBV13 to TRBJ2-1; 11 nucleotides match TRBD2. The CDR3 covers 16 residues. The V gene's germline CDR1 is PRHDT and CDR2 FYEKMQ (reference sequence). The V and J ends lost 5 bases and 10 bases, in that order; junction bases with no gene match: 13.

In DNA, the CDR3 is TGTGCCAGCAGCCAAGTTGTAGCAACTGGGGCCAACGTCCTGACTTTC. It encodes CASSQVVATGANVLTF. The V call is TRBV3-1 (or the pseudogene TRBV3-2), the J call TRBJ2-6; no firm D call. V lost 1 base and J 2 bases, leaving 9 bases between the germline ends. Germline values: CDR1 LGHDT, CDR2 YNNKEL (reference sequence). The CDR3 is 16 amino acids.

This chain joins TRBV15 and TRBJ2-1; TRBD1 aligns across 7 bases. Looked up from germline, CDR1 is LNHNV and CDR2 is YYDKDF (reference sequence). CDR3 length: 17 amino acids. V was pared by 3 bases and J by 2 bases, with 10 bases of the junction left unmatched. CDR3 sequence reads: CATSRGLDRAPYNEQFF. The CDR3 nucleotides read TGTGCCACCAGCAGGGGGCTCGACAGGGCACCCTACAATGAGCAGTTCTTC. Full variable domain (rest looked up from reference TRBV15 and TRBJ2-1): DAMVIQNPRYQVTQFGKPVTLSCSQTLNHNVMYWYQQKSSQAPKLLFHYYDKDFNNEADTPDNFQSRRPNTSFCFLDIRSPGLGDTAMYLCATSRGLDRAPYNEQFFGPGTRLTVL.